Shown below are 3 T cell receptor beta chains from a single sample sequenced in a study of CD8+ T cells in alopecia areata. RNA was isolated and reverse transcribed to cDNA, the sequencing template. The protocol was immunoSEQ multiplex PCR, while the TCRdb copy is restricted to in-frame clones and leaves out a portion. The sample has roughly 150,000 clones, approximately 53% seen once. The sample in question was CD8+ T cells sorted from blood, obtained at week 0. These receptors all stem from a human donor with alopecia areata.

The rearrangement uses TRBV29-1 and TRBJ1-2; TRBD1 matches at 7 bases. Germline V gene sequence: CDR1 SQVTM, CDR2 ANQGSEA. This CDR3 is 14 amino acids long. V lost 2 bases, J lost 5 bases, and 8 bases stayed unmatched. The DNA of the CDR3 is TGCAGCGTTGAAAGGGAGGGGGCCTTTTATGGCTACACCTTC. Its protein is CSVEREGAFYGYTF.

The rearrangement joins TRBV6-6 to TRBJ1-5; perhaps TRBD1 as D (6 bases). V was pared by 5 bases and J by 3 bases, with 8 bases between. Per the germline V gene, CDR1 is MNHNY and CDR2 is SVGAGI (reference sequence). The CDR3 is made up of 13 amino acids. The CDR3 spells CASSDRYNQPQHF. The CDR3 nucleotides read TGTGCCAGCAGTGACAGGTACAATCAGCCCCAGCATTTT.

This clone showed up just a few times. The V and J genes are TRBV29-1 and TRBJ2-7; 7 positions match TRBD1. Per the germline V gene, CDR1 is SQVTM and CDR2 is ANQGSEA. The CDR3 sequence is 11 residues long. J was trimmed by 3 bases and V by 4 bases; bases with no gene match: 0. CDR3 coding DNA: TGCAGCGTTGGGACAGGCTACGAGCAGTACTTC. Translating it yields CSVGTGYEQYF.